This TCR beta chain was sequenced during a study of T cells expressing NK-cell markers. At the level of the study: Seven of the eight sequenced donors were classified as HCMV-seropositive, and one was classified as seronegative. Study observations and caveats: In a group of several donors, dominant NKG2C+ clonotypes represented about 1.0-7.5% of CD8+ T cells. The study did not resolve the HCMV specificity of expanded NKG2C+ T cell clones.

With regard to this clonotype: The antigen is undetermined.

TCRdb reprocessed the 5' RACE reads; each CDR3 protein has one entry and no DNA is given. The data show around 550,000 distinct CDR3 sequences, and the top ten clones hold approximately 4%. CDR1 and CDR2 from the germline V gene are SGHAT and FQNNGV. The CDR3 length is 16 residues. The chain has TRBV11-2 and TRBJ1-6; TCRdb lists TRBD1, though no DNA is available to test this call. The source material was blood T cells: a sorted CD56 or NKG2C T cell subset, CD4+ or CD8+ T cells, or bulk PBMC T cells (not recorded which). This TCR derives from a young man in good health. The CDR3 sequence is CASSSLPGTANSPLHF.